This T cell receptor beta chain came from a study of cytomegalovirus exposure and HLA in healthy donors. Trimming took 6 bases from V and 3 from J, leaving 15 bases between them. Germline values: CDR1 MGHDK, CDR2 SYGVNS. This CDR3 is built from 15 residues. Amplification used 60 Vbeta primers and 13 Jbeta primers. Method: immunoSEQ multiplex PCR; TCRdb's copy keeps in-frame clones and lacks some. The table has 100,000 or so clones, about 80% seen once. What was sequenced was PBMCs. The clonotype originates from a man aged 35 to 55 in good health and CMV-seropositive. This chain connects TRBV25-1 to TRBJ1-3; TRBD1 is a possible D gene (6 bases). CDR3 sequence reads: CASSPPGAHGNTIYF. The DNA of the CDR3 is TGTGCCAGCAGCCCACCAGGGGCACATGGAAACACCATATATTTT.